Below are 30 T cell receptor beta chains sequenced from a single sample in a study of blood T cells in healthy people across ages. A second PCR, run for about 7 to 11 cycles, used a sample-barcoded 5' primer plus a J-beta primer mix. Each CDR3 protein is one row after TCRdb ran MiXCR on the 5' RACE reads. The sample has some 1,800,000 distinct CDR3 sequences, about 39% seen once. Sequenced sample: blood. Receptors were obtained from a human donor in good health.

This clonotype was observed a handful of times. One end of the junction fails to match germline, which may point to a read error. V gene TRBV7-2 combines with J gene TRBJ2-5, with 7 bases matching TRBD1. The germline CDR1 and CDR2 sequences are SGHTA and FQGNSA. The CDR3 covers 15 residues. The CDR3 coding sequence is TGTGCCAGCAGCTCGGTACCGGGACAGCAAGGGACCCAGTACTTC. Translating it yields CASSSVPGQQGTQYF.

This chain joins TRBV2 and TRBJ1-5; no definite D call. This CDR3 comprises 14 residues. Per the germline V gene, CDR1 is SNHLY and CDR2 is FYNNEI. V was cut by 4 bases and J by 6 bases, with 13 bases left in between. This CDR3 reads CASSVEGPSQPQHF. The CDR3 DNA reads TGTGCCAGCAGTGTGGAGGGCCCCAGTCAGCCCCAGCATTTT.

The rearrangement joins TRBV6-2 or TRBV6-3 to TRBJ1-5, with 10 nucleotides matching TRBD1. The CDR3 length is 15 residues. Trimming took 7 bases from V and 7 from J; bases not matched to a gene: 10. The germline V gene has CDR1 MNHEY and CDR2 SVGEGT. The CDR3 DNA is TGTGCCAGCACCAACCCCGGACAGGGGGGCCAGCCCCAGCATTTT. Translation: CASTNPGQGGQPQHF.

This chain joins TRBV5-1 and TRBJ1-4, with TRBD1 matching 7 bases. Unmatched junction bases numbered 5, after V lost 4 bases and J lost 5 bases. Germline-derived CDR1 and CDR2 are SGHRS and YFSETQ. The CDR3 sequence is 14 residues long. The CDR3 spells CASSQGGENEKLFF. CDR3 in DNA: TGCGCCAGCAGCCAAGGGGGCGAAAATGAAAAACTGTTTTTT.

The chain joins TRBV10-3 to TRBJ1-5, with D hard to call. The length of the CDR3 is 14 residues. V lost 5 bases, J lost 7 bases, and 15 bases lay in between. Germline CDR1 and CDR2: ENHRY and SYGVKD. The CDR3 sequence: CAISQTVGAQPQHF. CDR3 nucleotide sequence: TGTGCCATCAGTCAAACAGTCGGCGCACAGCCCCAGCATTTT.

This clonotype was recorded once. The chain employs TRBV7-9 and TRBJ1-2; possible D gene TRBD1, 6 bases. The CDR3 totals 14 residues. Germline values: CDR1 SEHNR, CDR2 FQNEAQ (reference sequence). V shed 3 bases and J shed 4 bases, with 12 bases lying between them. The CDR3 sequence: CASSFTGPLYGYTF. CDR3 sequence (DNA): TGTGCCAGCAGCTTTACAGGGCCCCTCTATGGCTACACCTTC.

V usage is TRBV7-9 and J usage is TRBJ1-1; 8 bases agree with TRBD1. V dropped 5 bases and J dropped 4; count of bases not matched to a gene: 18. Germline CDR1 is SEHNR and CDR2 is FQNEAQ (reference sequence). The CDR3 is 18 residues long. CDR3 sequence reads: CASSPEPTGAIRRTEAFF. CDR3 DNA: TGTGCCAGCAGCCCGGAACCGACAGGGGCAATCAGGCGCACTGAAGCTTTCTTT.

The rearrangement uses TRBV7-2 and TRBJ1-5; D perhaps matches TRBD1 (5 bases). Germline lookup yields CDR1 SGHTA and CDR2 FQGNSA. V was cut by 0 bases and J by 7 bases, with 13 bases left in between. The CDR3 is made up of 15 amino acids. The CDR3 DNA reads TGTGCCAGCAGCTTAGCTCACGGGACGGCCCAGCCCCAGCATTTT. Protein: CASSLAHGTAQPQHF.

This clonotype was counted a few times. J is TRBJ2-5 and V is TRBV4-3; the D is unclear. Trimming took 0 bases from V and 7 from J, leaving 15 bases between them. The germline gives CDR1 LGHNA, CDR2 YSLEER. The CDR3 extends over 15 amino acids. DNA of the CDR3: TGCGCCAGCAGCCAAGATTTGGGCAGGTCCGGGACCCAGTACTTC. Amino acids: CASSQDLGRSGTQYF.

This clonotype was counted only a few times. This chain links TRBV5-1 with TRBJ1-1; the D gene is possibly TRBD1 (6 bases). V was clipped by 5 bases and J by 1 base, with 21 bases between them. From germline, CDR1 is SGHRS and CDR2 YFSETQ. The CDR3 contains 17 residues. The CDR3 DNA reads TGCGCCAGCAGTTCCGGACAGACCTCTTTCAGGAACACTGAAGCTTTCTTT. Protein: CASSSGQTSFRNTEAFF.

V and J are TRBV7-6 and TRBJ1-6, with 7 nucleotides matching TRBD1. The CDR3 is 14 amino acids. Germline V gene data show CDR1 as SGHVS and CDR2 as FNYEAQ. The V gene end was trimmed by 5 bases and the J gene end by 8 bases; junction bases not matched to a gene: 6. The DNA of the CDR3 is TGTGCCAGCAGCCCAACAGGGGAACATTCACCCCTCCACTTT. Amino acid sequence: CASSPTGEHSPLHF.

This clonotype was observed at least ten times. The chain links TRBV12-3 or TRBV12-4 to TRBJ1-2; perhaps TRBD1 as D (5 bases). The CDR3 runs to 14 residues. The V end lost 1 base, the J end lost 4 bases, and 10 bases lay between the germline ends. The CDR3 coding sequence is TGTGCCAGCAGTTTAGGGCAGGGCTTCTATGGCTACACCTTC. Amino acid sequence: CASSLGQGFYGYTF.

There are a few counts of this clonotype. J is TRBJ1-2 and V is TRBV7-9, with 7 positions matching TRBD1. V was clipped by 3 bases and J by 5 bases; unmatched bases: 3. Germline values: CDR1 SEHNR, CDR2 FQNEAQ (reference sequence). The CDR3 has 13 amino acids. The CDR3 loop is CASSFTGEYGYTF. The DNA for the CDR3 is TGTGCCAGCAGCTTCACAGGGGAATATGGCTACACCTTC.

The chain has TRBV7-2 and TRBJ1-5; the D gene is possibly TRBD1 (5 bases). The CDR3 contains 16 residues. Germline V CDR1 and CDR2: SGHTA, FQGNSA. V lost 4 bases, J lost 4 bases, and 17 bases lay in between. CDR3 region: CASSSERGMRNQPQHF. The DNA of the CDR3 is TGTGCCAGCAGCTCAGAGCGGGGGATGAGAAATCAGCCCCAGCATTTT.

This clonotype was seen a few times. The rearrangement uses TRBV6-6 and TRBJ2-1; D gene uncertain. Germline CDR1 is MNHNY and CDR2 is SVGAGI (reference sequence). This CDR3 contains 11 residues. V lost 2 bases to trimming and J lost 13 bases, with 9 bases between them. CDR3 sequence: CASSYEADQFF. As DNA, the CDR3 is TGTGCCAGCAGTTACGAGGCTGATCAGTTCTTC.

For the CDR3, the DNA is TGTGCCAGCTCACCCCGGGGGGGGTCGATATACGAGCAGTACTTC. Protein: CASSPRGGSIYEQYF. The chain combines TRBV18 with TRBJ2-7, with TRBD2 matching 8 bases. The CDR3 is made up of 15 amino acids. Losses at the gene ends were 3 bases for V and 4 bases for J; bases not matched to a gene: 8. Germline V lookup: CDR1 KGHSH, CDR2 LQKENI.

The V call is TRBV4-1, the J call TRBJ2-3; no reliable D call. Trimming removed 4 bases at V and 3 bases at J, with 20 bases between. CDR3 length equals 17 residues. Looked up from germline, CDR1 is MGHRA and CDR2 is YSYEKL. In DNA form, the CDR3 reads TGCGCCAGCAGCCTCACCCCTGGACGGGTACTTACAGATACGCAGTATTTT. Translation gives CASSLTPGRVLTDTQYF.

A word on this clonotype: Possible read error: a much larger clone is one base away. The chain is built from TRBV9 and TRBJ2-7, with D perhaps matching TRBD2 (6 bases). Germline V gene data show CDR1 as SGDLS and CDR2 as YYNGEE. The CDR3 has 14 amino acids. The CDR3 coding sequence is TGTACCAGCAGCGCCCGGGGAGGATACTACGAGCAGTACTTC. Its translation is CTSSARGGYYEQYF.

This clonotype appeared a few times. This chain links TRBV12-3 or TRBV12-4 with TRBJ2-1; 8 bases align to TRBD2. With 6 bases clipped from V and 5 bases from J, the junction kept 12 bases outside the gene matches. The CDR3 length is 16 residues. In DNA form, the CDR3 reads TGTGCCAGCAGCAGTCCCGGGACTAGTACGAACAATGAGCAGTTCTTC. Its translation: CASSSPGTSTNNEQFF.

The rearrangement uses TRBV9 and TRBJ2-5; a possible D gene is TRBD2 (5 bases). This CDR3 comprises 14 residues. V was pared by 0 bases and J by 0 bases, with 6 bases between. The germline V gene has CDR1 SGDLS and CDR2 YYNGEE. CDR3 DNA sequence: TGTGCCAGCAGCGTAGAGGACTACCAAGAGACCCAGTACTTC. Translated, it gives CASSVEDYQETQYF. The whole variable domain, remainder taken from reference TRBV9 and TRBJ2-5, is DSGVTQTPKHLITATGQRVTLRCSPRSGDLSVYWYQQSLDQGLQFLIQYYNGEERAKGNILERFSAQQFPDLHSELNLSSLELGDSALYFCASSVEDYQETQYFGPGTRLLVL.

The V and J genes are TRBV6-2 or TRBV6-3 and TRBJ1-5, with D unresolved. Germline-derived CDR1 and CDR2 are MNHEY and SVGEGT. The germline V and J ends were trimmed by 3 bases and 7 bases, with 7 bases remaining between them. The CDR3 is made up of 12 amino acids. This chain's CDR3 is CASSYNVQPQHF. The CDR3 DNA is TGTGCCAGCAGTTATAACGTGCAGCCCCAGCATTTT.

This clonotype was seen only once. The chain recombines TRBV18 with TRBJ2-7; TRBD1 agrees at 10 bases. Germline lookup yields CDR1 KGHSH and CDR2 LQKENI. The CDR3 spans 15 residues. J gave up 2 bases and V 5 bases, and 6 bases lay outside the gene matches. The CDR3 bases are TGTGCCAGCTCATCCGGGACAGGGGAAGCCTACGAGCAGTACTTC. Encoded protein: CASSSGTGEAYEQYF.

This clonotype was counted between two and nine times. The chain is built from TRBV12-3 or TRBV12-4 and TRBJ2-5; 14 bases are a match to TRBD2. The CDR3 sequence is 16 residues long. The junction had 7 bases not matched to a gene; V was cut back by 5 bases and J by 5 bases. The DNA of the CDR3 is TGTGCCAGCAGTCCGGGACTAGCGGGAGCGGGGGAGACCCAGTACTTC. Amino acid sequence: CASSPGLAGAGETQYF.

This clonotype was counted between two and nine times. V gene TRBV5-1 combines with J gene TRBJ2-1; 14 positions agree with TRBD2. CDR1 and CDR2 from the germline V gene are SGHRS and YFSETQ. With V trimmed by 3 bases and J by 3 bases, 8 bases remained unmatched. This CDR3 has 18 amino acids. CDR3 DNA sequence: TGCGCCAGCAGCTCGGAGACTAGCGGGGGGGCTAGCTACAATGAGCAGTTCTTC. Its protein is CASSSETSGGASYNEQFF.

V is TRBV28 and J is TRBJ2-3; TRBD1 or TRBD2 may be the D gene (6 bases each). The CDR3 consists of 15 residues. Trimming shortened V by 7 bases and J by 3 bases, and 17 bases separated the two germline ends. Germline V gives CDR1 MDHEN, CDR2 SYDVKM. The CDR3 loop is CASMWGAVITDTQYF. The CDR3 region has the DNA TGTGCCAGCATGTGGGGGGCCGTCATAACAGATACGCAGTATTTT.

This clonotype was seen a handful of times. The rearrangement uses TRBV20-1 and TRBJ2-7; unclear D gene. Between the trimmed V and J ends, which lost 5 bases and 7 bases, there was a span of 9 bases. From germline, CDR1 is DFQATT and CDR2 SNEGSKA (reference sequence). The CDR3 extends over 10 amino acids. CDR3 sequence (DNA): TGCAGTGCTCGCACCGGGGAGCAGTACTTC. Translated, it gives CSARTGEQYF.

This clonotype has a single count. An end of the junction does not agree with germline; a read error may underlie this. This chain uses TRBV20-1 with TRBJ2-3; D tentatively reads TRBD1 or TRBD2 (6 bases each). CDR3 length equals 14 residues. CDR1 and CDR2 from the germline V gene are DFQATT and SNEGSKA (reference sequence). CDR3 amino acids: CSASWGARTDTQYF. CDR3 coding DNA: TGCAGCGCTAGCTGGGGGGCCCGCACAGATACGCAGTATTTT.

V is TRBV20-1 and J is TRBJ2-7; 8 nucleotides align to TRBD1. Per germline, CDR1 DFQATT and CDR2 SNEGSKA (reference sequence). V lost 3 bases to trimming and J lost 5 bases; unmatched junction nucleotides: 9. CDR3 length equals 14 residues. CDR3 DNA: TGCAGTGCTAGCCGGTCAGGGGGCGACCACGAGCAGTACTTC. It specifies CSASRSGGDHEQYF.

The chain employs TRBV7-2 and TRBJ2-4; 7 bases fit TRBD1. The assigned J gene may be wrong: the sequence end matches TRBJ2-7 better. This CDR3 has 15 residues. Germline CDR1 SGHTA, CDR2 FQGNSA. CDR3 protein: CASSLLGGAYYEQYF. The CDR3 DNA reads as TGTGCCAGCAGCTTATTAGGGGGCGCCTACTACGAGCAGTACTTC.

The table lists this clonotype with a few counts. The chain employs TRBV7-2 and TRBJ2-7; 10 bases agree with TRBD1. This CDR3 has 17 residues. V shed 5 bases, J shed 5 bases, and the junction held 15 bases outside the gene matches. Germline V gene lookup returns CDR1 SGHTA and CDR2 FQGNSA. For the CDR3, the DNA is TGTGCCAGCAGCCAAGAAGTTTATGACAGGGGGCGCGACGAGCAGTACTTC. This encodes CASSQEVYDRGRDEQYF.